Described below is a single T cell receptor (beta chain) sequence and its context. The data were obtained in a study of blood T cell repertoires in COVID-19. Study overall: The study drew acute and convalescent COVID-19 samples from the United States, Italy and Spain. The cDNA or gDNA used as material had been derived from T cells, B-cell-depleted T cells, or PBMCs.

This CDR3 spans 14 amino acids. In germline, CDR1 is MNHEY, CDR2 SVGAGI. V shed 10 bases and J shed 4 bases, with 16 bases lying between them. In the source study's methods: Estimated nucleated cell counts came from reference gene primer amplification. This table comes from immunoSEQ multiplex PCR, and its TCRdb copy is limited to in-frame clones, with some not included. The DNA was the basis for D and trimming; V, J and clone size are from that table. The table has approximately 180,000 clones, approximately 79% seen once. Sequencing input: peripheral blood. V gene TRBV6-5 combines with J gene TRBJ1-4; the D gene is possibly TRBD1 (5 bases). The clonotype originates from a woman in her seventies with acute or convalescent COVID-19. The CDR3: CATTSAGHNEKLFF. The CDR3 DNA reads TGTGCCACCACCTCGGCAGGACATAATGAAAAACTGTTTTTT.